The 28 T cell receptor beta chains below come from one sample, sequenced in a study of response to subunit inactivated influenza vaccine (dated by TCRdb to between 2017 and 2018). Receptors were amplified or captured by RT-PCR. Sequencing relied on an Illumina HiSeq 2500. The raw public data were reprocessed by TCRdb itself: fastp quality trimming at Q25, MiXCR clonotype calling, in-frame beta chains only. CDR3 protein sequences are deduplicated, and each keeps its most common genes and DNA. The sample contains 490,000 or so distinct CDR3 sequences, less than 10% of them found a single time. Jointly, the top ten make up about an eighth of the sample. This specimen was PBMCs from blood, taken less than 30 months after vaccination. These receptors were taken from a man in his fifties or sixties who received an inactivated influenza vaccine. Donor details come from another sample of the same person, matched by shared clones.

This clonotype was seen at least ten times. J is TRBJ2-5 and V is TRBV5-1; D may be TRBD1 (5 bases). V was pared by 0 bases and J by 5 bases, with 11 bases between. There are 14 residues in the CDR3. Germline CDR1 reads SGHRS; CDR2 reads YFSETQ. The CDR3 coding sequence is TGCGCCAGCAGCTTGGGCAGGAAGGGGGAGACCCAGTACTTC. It encodes CASSLGRKGETQYF.

The sample holds many counts of this clonotype. V gene TRBV7-8 combines with J gene TRBJ2-3; the D is unclear. The ends were cut back, 3 bases at V and 0 bases at J, with 10 bases in the middle. The CDR3 runs to 15 residues. Germline loops: CDR1 SGHVS, CDR2 FQNEAQ. CDR3 region: CASSFLGVSTDTQYF. CDR3 nucleotide sequence: TGTGCCAGCAGCTTCCTGGGCGTCAGCACAGATACGCAGTATTTT. The variable domain in full, with the rest retrieved from reference TRBV7-8 and TRBJ2-3, is GAGVSQSPRYKVAKRGQDVALRCDPISGHVSLFWYQQALGQGPEFLTYFQNEAQLDKSGLPSDRFFAERPEGSVSTLKIQRTQQEDSAVYLCASSFLGVSTDTQYFGPGTRLTVL.

The rearrangement links TRBV21-1 to TRBJ2-2. TRBV21-1 is a documented pseudogene. The CDR3 contains 13 residues. CDR3 region: CASRSRNTGELFF. Here the CDR3 DNA reads TGTGCCAGCAGGAGCAGAAACACCGGGGAGCTGTTTTTT.

This rearrangement joins TRBV7-3 to TRBJ2-1; TRBD1 agrees at 7 bases. Germline V gene data show CDR1 as SGHTA and CDR2 as FQGTGA. V shed 4 bases, J shed 4 bases, and the junction held 7 bases outside the gene matches. The CDR3 runs 15 residues. In DNA, the CDR3 is TGTGCCAGCAGCTCGTCCGGGACAGTATACAATGAGCAGTTCTTC. Amino acid sequence: CASSSSGTVYNEQFF.

This clonotype has more than one count but fewer than ten. V and J are TRBV20-1 and TRBJ2-2; either TRBD1 or TRBD2 may fit D (5 bases each). Germline lookup yields CDR1 DFQATT and CDR2 SNEGSKA (reference sequence). The CDR3 has 14 amino acids. V was clipped by 5 bases and J by 7 bases, with 17 bases between them. The CDR3 region is CSAPGTFGFGELFF. CDR3 nucleotides: TGCAGTGCTCCCGGGACCTTTGGTTTCGGGGAGCTGTTTTTT.

This clonotype appeared a few times. The chain couples TRBV29-1 to TRBJ1-3; D perhaps matches TRBD1 (6 bases). The germline V gene encodes CDR1 SQVTM and CDR2 ANQGSEA. Trimming pared 6 bases from V and 2 bases from J, leaving 17 bases between. The CDR3 totals 15 residues. CDR3 DNA: TGCAGCGTCGAAACCGTACAGGGCCCTGGAAACACCATATATTTT. Protein sequence: CSVETVQGPGNTIYF.

This clonotype was seen many times. The V call is TRBV10-3, the J call TRBJ2-3, with TRBD1 matching 7 bases. Germline V lookup: CDR1 ENHRY, CDR2 SYGVKD. V shed 10 bases and J 5 bases; nucleotides not matched to a gene: 15. The length of the CDR3 is 15 residues. The CDR3 DNA reads TGTGCCACCCGGAAGGGACAGACTTTGGGAGATACGCAGTATTTT. It specifies CATRKGQTLGDTQYF.

This clonotype showed up many times. This sequence joins TRBV20-1 and TRBJ2-5; 7 bases agree with TRBD2. J gave up 2 bases and V 1 base, and 4 bases lay outside the gene matches. This CDR3 region has 14 residues. The germline V gene has CDR1 DFQATT and CDR2 SNEGSKA (reference sequence). The CDR3 loop reads CSARGLADQETQYF. CDR3 coding DNA: TGCAGTGCTAGAGGGCTAGCGGATCAAGAGACCCAGTACTTC.

This clonotype has a count of ten or more. The chain is built from TRBV4-1 and TRBJ2-6; 8 bases line up with TRBD1. The length of the CDR3 is 18 residues. V dropped 3 bases and J dropped 0; count of bases not matched to a gene: 7. CDR1 is MGHRA and CDR2 is YSYEKL in the germline V gene. The CDR3 bases are TGCGCCAGCAGCCAGCTCGAACAGGGGGGCTCTGGGGCCAACGTCCTGACTTTC. Its protein is CASSQLEQGGSGANVLTF.

This chain uses TRBV7-2 with TRBJ2-1, with TRBD2 identical over 11 bases. Germline V gives CDR1 SGHTA, CDR2 FQGNSA. The CDR3 consists of 13 residues. V gave up 5 bases and J gave up 10 bases; unmatched junction bases: 4. Here the CDR3 reads CASSRGLAVEQFF. As DNA, the CDR3 is TGTGCCAGCAGCAGGGGACTAGCGGTCGAGCAGTTCTTC.

This clonotype appeared many times. V gene TRBV5-1 combines with J gene TRBJ2-3; TRBD1 matches at 9 bases. Germline lookup yields CDR1 SGHRS and CDR2 YFSETQ. V was pared by 2 bases and J by 6 bases, with 4 bases of the junction left unmatched. This CDR3 is built from 14 residues. CDR3 coding DNA: TGCGCCAGCAGCTTACAGGGGGCGAGGGATACGCAGTATTTT. Protein: CASSLQGARDTQYF.

This clonotype was observed many times. The chain joins TRBV4-2 to TRBJ1-2; unclear D gene. This CDR3 spans 11 amino acids. CDR1 LGHNA and CDR2 YNFKEQ come from the germline V gene. V lost 3 bases and J lost 10, with 9 bases in between. The CDR3 spells CASSHGRNYTF. Here the CDR3 DNA reads TGTGCCAGCAGCCATGGCCGGAACTACACCTTC.

The chain recombines TRBV2 with TRBJ2-5, with D maybe TRBD2 (5 bases). This CDR3 has 14 residues. V lost 1 base and J lost 5, with 11 bases in between. CDR1 and CDR2 (germline): SNHLY, FYNNEI. CDR3 nucleotide sequence: TGTGCCAGCAGTGAAGGAGGGCAGGCTGAGACCCAGTACTTC. It codes for CASSEGGQAETQYF.

This clonotype was counted a few times. The V call is TRBV16, the J call TRBJ1-5; maybe TRBD1 (6 bases). Per the germline V gene, CDR1 is KGHSY and CDR2 is FQNENV. This CDR3 is built from 15 residues. Between the trimmed V and J ends, which lost 6 bases and 5 bases, there was a span of 17 bases. The CDR3 nucleotides read TGTGCCAGCAGAAGGGGGGCCAACGATTATCAGCCCCAGCATTTT. It codes for CASRRGANDYQPQHF. The variable domain in full, completed from reference TRBV16 and TRBJ1-5, reads GEEVAQTPKHLVRGEGQKAKLYCAPIKGHSYVFWYQQVLKNEFKFLISFQNENVFDETGMPKERFSAKCLPNSPCSLEIQATKLEDSAVYFCASRRGANDYQPQHFGDGTRLSIL.

This clonotype was found many times. The chain combines TRBV20-1 with TRBJ2-7; D remains ambiguous. This CDR3 region has 15 residues. Germline V gene sequence: CDR1 DFQATT, CDR2 SNEGSKA (reference sequence). The ends were cut back, 0 bases at V and 3 bases at J, with 15 bases in the middle. CDR3 region: CSARDGLRVFYEQYF. The CDR3 DNA follows: TGCAGTGCTAGAGATGGGTTAAGGGTGTTCTACGAGCAGTACTTC.

This clonotype was seen a handful of times. The chain carries TRBV5-6 and TRBJ2-5, with a possible D match to TRBD1 (6 bases). The CDR3 consists of 14 residues. V lost 2 bases and J 2 bases, leaving 10 bases between the germline ends. In germline, CDR1 is SGHDT, CDR2 YYEEEE. CDR3 loop: CASSFPDRQETQYF. The CDR3 coding sequence is TGTGCCAGCAGCTTCCCGGACAGACAAGAGACCCAGTACTTC.

V usage is TRBV12-3 or TRBV12-4 and J usage is TRBJ1-2; possible D gene TRBD1, 6 bases. V lost 3 bases and J lost 4, with 9 bases in between. The CDR3 totals 13 residues. The CDR3 protein is CASSFSRGYGYTF. CDR3 bases: TGTGCCAGCAGTTTCTCCAGGGGCTATGGCTACACCTTC.

This clonotype was seen more than once but under ten times. The V call is TRBV7-2, the J call TRBJ1-2; D gene uncertain. Germline assignment: CDR1 SGHTA and CDR2 FQGNSA. The CDR3 has 12 residues. The ends were cut back, 2 bases at V and 4 bases at J, with 5 bases in the middle. CDR3 nucleotide sequence: TGTGCCAGCAGCTTACAGACCTATGGCTACACCTTC. Translating it yields CASSLQTYGYTF.

The table lists this clonotype with a few counts. For the CDR3, the DNA is TGCAGTGTTCCGGGAGGGATTGGGCGCAATGAGCAGTTCTTC. It translates to CSVPGGIGRNEQFF. This chain uses TRBV20-1 with TRBJ2-1; 8 positions agree with TRBD2. With V trimmed by 7 bases and J by 6 bases, 11 bases remained unmatched. CDR1 is DFQATT, CDR2 SNEGSKA, per germline (reference sequence). The CDR3 spans 14 residues.

This clonotype was seen once. This chain joins TRBV20-1 and TRBJ2-7, with D possibly TRBD1 on 5 matching bases. Per the germline V gene, CDR1 is DFQATT and CDR2 is SNEGSKA (reference sequence). The CDR3 has 14 residues. V gave up 1 base and J gave up 3 bases, with 13 bases separating them. In DNA form, the CDR3 reads TGCAGTGCTAGAGTAGACAGCCGAAGCTACGAGCAGTACTTC. It yields the protein CSARVDSRSYEQYF.

This clonotype was picked up many times. The chain recombines TRBV5-6 with TRBJ2-6; D ambiguous. Per germline, CDR1 SGHDT and CDR2 YYEEEE. The V gene lost 0 bases and the J gene lost 0 bases, with 7 bases spanning the gap. The CDR3 consists of 16 residues. Here the CDR3 DNA reads TGTGCCAGCAGCTTGGGTCTTACCTCTGGGGCCAACGTCCTGACTTTC. Translated, it gives CASSLGLTSGANVLTF.

The chain employs TRBV10-3 and TRBJ1-3; 9 bases line up with TRBD1. Trimming cost V 1 base and J 5 bases; bases outside gene matches: 6. Per the germline V gene, CDR1 is ENHRY and CDR2 is SYGVKD. This CDR3 is 16 amino acids long. This CDR3 is CAISEFGQGSRNTIYF. CDR3 nucleotides: TGTGCCATCAGTGAGTTCGGACAGGGGTCCAGAAACACCATATATTTT.

In its sample, this clonotype was seen many times. The rearrangement links TRBV29-1 to TRBJ2-1; 9 positions match TRBD2. The CDR3 sequence is 16 residues long. Unmatched junction bases numbered 12, after V lost 4 bases and J lost 5 bases. The V gene's germline CDR1 is SQVTM and CDR2 ANQGSEA. The CDR3 DNA is TGCAGCGTTGCAACGACTAGCGGTATAGGGAACAATGAGCAGTTCTTC. It encodes CSVATTSGIGNNEQFF.

This clonotype was seen more than once but under ten times. V gene TRBV20-1 combines with J gene TRBJ2-5; 12 bases fit TRBD2. The V and J ends lost 3 bases and 2 bases, in that order; junction bases with no gene match: 7. The length of the CDR3 is 16 residues. CDR1 DFQATT and CDR2 SNEGSKA come from the germline V gene (reference sequence). The DNA of the CDR3 is TGCAGTGCTAGCCCCCGACTAGCGGGAGCTCAAGAGACCCAGTACTTC. It translates to CSASPRLAGAQETQYF.

This clonotype was detected ten times or more. The chain is built from TRBV4-2 and TRBJ2-5, with TRBD2 as a possible D gene (5 bases). The CDR3 has 15 amino acids. V was cut by 1 base and J by 2 bases, with 11 bases left in between. Germline CDR1 and CDR2: LGHNA and YNFKEQ. CDR3 nucleotides: TGTGCCAGCAGCCAAGGAGGGCAGGCTCAAGAGACCCAGTACTTC. Translated: CASSQGGQAQETQYF.

This clonotype was observed many times. This sequence joins TRBV6-5 and TRBJ2-1; 7 positions agree with TRBD2. The trim removed 0 bases at V and 6 bases at J, leaving 2 bases unmatched. Germline V CDR1 and CDR2: MNHEY, SVGAGI. This CDR3 region has 14 residues. CDR3 bases: TGTGCCAGCAGTTACTCGGGAGGGATCAATGAGCAGTTCTTC. It specifies CASSYSGGINEQFF.

The V gene is TRBV12-3 or TRBV12-4, the J gene TRBJ2-1; 7 bases are shared with TRBD1. The CDR3 extends over 12 amino acids. With 2 bases clipped from V and 12 bases from J, the junction kept 4 bases outside the gene matches. The CDR3 spells CASSLIGDRQFF. The CDR3 DNA sequence: TGTGCCAGCAGTTTAATCGGGGACAGGCAGTTCTTC.

V is TRBV6-1 and J is TRBJ2-3; D tentatively fits TRBD1 or TRBD2 (6 bases each). Germline loops: CDR1 MNHNS, CDR2 SASEGT. This CDR3 is 16 amino acids long. V lost 6 bases and J 0 bases, leaving 16 bases between the germline ends. This chain's CDR3 is CASRGVGGASTDTQYF. Here the CDR3 DNA reads TGTGCCAGCAGAGGGGTGGGGGGCGCTAGCACAGATACGCAGTATTTT.